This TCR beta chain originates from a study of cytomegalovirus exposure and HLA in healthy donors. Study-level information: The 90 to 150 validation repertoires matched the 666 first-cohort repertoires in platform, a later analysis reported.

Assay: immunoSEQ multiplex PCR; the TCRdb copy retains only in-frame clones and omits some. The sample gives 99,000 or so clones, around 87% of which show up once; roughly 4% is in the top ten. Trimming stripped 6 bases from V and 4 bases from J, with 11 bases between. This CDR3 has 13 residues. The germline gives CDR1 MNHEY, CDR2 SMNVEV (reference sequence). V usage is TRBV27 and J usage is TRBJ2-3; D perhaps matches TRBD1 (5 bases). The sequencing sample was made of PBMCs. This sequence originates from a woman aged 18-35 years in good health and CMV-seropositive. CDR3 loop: CASRPQGPDTQYF. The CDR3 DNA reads TGTGCCAGCAGACCCCAGGGTCCAGATACGCAGTATTTT.